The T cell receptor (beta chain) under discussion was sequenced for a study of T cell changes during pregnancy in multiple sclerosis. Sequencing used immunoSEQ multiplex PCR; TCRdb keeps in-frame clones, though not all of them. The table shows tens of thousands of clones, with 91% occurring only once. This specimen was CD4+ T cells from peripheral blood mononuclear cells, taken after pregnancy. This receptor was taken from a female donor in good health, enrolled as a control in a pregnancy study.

The CDR3 coding sequence is TGTGCCATCAGTGATTTAGTAGGCAGGGGATCCTACAATGAGCAGTTCTTC. Its translation is CAISDLVGRGSYNEQFF. The J gene is TRBJ2-1, the V gene TRBV10-3, with D perhaps TRBD1 (6 bases). V lost 3 bases, J lost 1 base, and 16 bases lay in between. In germline, CDR1 is ENHRY, CDR2 SYGVKD. CDR3 size: 17 residues.